The entry below describes one T cell receptor (beta chain). The sample belongs to a study of blood T cell repertoires in COVID-19. Across the whole study: Samples taken during acute and convalescent COVID-19 were collected in the United States, Italy and Spain. From T cells, B-cell-depleted T cells, or PBMCs came the material, which was cDNA or gDNA.

Clones were sequenced by immunoSEQ multiplex PCR, and TCRdb holds only the in-frame ones, with some missing. The sample includes about 160,000 clones, 65% to 85% seen only once; the top ten take about a tenth. The CDR3 spans 15 residues. This receptor was taken from a woman of 80 years or more with active or convalescent COVID-19. The V gene is TRBV21-1, the J gene TRBJ1-5; the table's D call, TRBD1, was not checked against the DNA. TRBV21-1 is noted as a pseudogene. The sample consisted of peripheral blood. The CDR3 protein is CASSASGKWNQPQHF. CDR3 nucleotides: TGTGCCAGCAGCGCCTCAGGGAAATGGAATCAGCCCCAGCATTTT.